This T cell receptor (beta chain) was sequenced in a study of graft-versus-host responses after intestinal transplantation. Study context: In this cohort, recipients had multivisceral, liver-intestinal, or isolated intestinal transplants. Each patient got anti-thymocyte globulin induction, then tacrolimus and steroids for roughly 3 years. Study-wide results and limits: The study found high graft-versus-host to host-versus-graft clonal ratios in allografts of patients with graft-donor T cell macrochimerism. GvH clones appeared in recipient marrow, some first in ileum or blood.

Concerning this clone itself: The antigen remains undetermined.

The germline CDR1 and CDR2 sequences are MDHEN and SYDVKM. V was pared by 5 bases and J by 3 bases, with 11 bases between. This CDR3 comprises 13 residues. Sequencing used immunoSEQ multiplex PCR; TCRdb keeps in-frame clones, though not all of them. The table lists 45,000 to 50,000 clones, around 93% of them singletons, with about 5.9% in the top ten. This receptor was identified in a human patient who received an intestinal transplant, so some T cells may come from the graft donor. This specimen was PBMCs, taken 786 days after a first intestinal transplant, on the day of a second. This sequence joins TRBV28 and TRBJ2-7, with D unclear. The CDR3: CASSLDRVYEQYF. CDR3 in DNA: TGTGCCAGCAGTCTGGATAGGGTCTACGAGCAGTACTTC.